The 5 T cell receptor beta chains reported below all come from one sample, sequenced in a study of T-cell memory formation after mild COVID-19. MiXCR, run by TCRdb on the 5' RACE reads, gives a single entry per CDR3 protein. The sample yields more than 400,000 distinct CDR3 sequences, 18% seen once. Sequencing was done on a sample of PBMCs or a T cell subset sorted from them (not recorded which). Source of these receptors: an adult woman who had mild COVID-19 (a few samples of this study predate the infection). Cell type and time point are not known.

This clonotype was recorded a few times. The genes are TRBV12-3 or TRBV12-4 and TRBJ1-2; D not resolved. Trimming pared 4 bases from V and 2 bases from J, leaving 11 bases between. This CDR3 has 14 residues. CDR3 loop: CASSSSLRNYGYTF. CDR3 DNA: TGTGCCAGCAGTTCCAGTTTAAGAAACTATGGCTACACCTTC.

This clonotype came up a few times. This sequence joins TRBV5-1 and TRBJ1-2; D possibly corresponds to TRBD1 (5 bases). CDR3 size: 14 residues. V lost 0 bases to trimming and J lost 7 bases, with 13 bases between them. Looked up from germline, CDR1 is SGHRS and CDR2 is YFSETQ. The CDR3 spells CASSLEAGQPGYTF. DNA for the CDR3: TGCGCCAGCAGCTTGGAGGCAGGGCAGCCTGGCTACACCTTC.

This clonotype was seen a single time. CDR3 nucleotide sequence: TGTGCCAGCAGCCAAGGGGCACTTAGGGCCCTCCACTTT. Its protein product is CASSQGALRALHF. The chain carries TRBV3-1 and TRBJ1-6; the D is unclear. Trimming pared 1 base from V and 14 bases from J, leaving 12 bases between. Germline-derived CDR1 and CDR2 are LGHDT and YNNKEL (reference sequence). This CDR3 has 13 residues.

The rearrangement links TRBV7-2 to TRBJ2-3, with unresolved D. CDR3 length equals 13 residues. V was clipped by 1 base and J by 4 bases, with 6 bases between them. The V gene's germline CDR1 is SGHTA and CDR2 FQGNSA. CDR3 DNA: TGTGCCAGCAGCTTAGGAGTCCCAGATACGCAGTATTTT. The encoded protein is CASSLGVPDTQYF.

Worth noting for this clonotype: One junction end disagrees with the germline gene, perhaps due to a read error. The gene calls are TRBV5-4 and TRBJ2-2; weak D call: TRBD2 (5 bases). This CDR3 has 15 amino acids. Germline-derived CDR1 and CDR2 are SGHNT and YYREEE (reference sequence). The CDR3 reads CASSSPDANTGELIF. Here the CDR3 DNA reads TGTGCCAGCAGCTCCCCGGACGCGAACACCGGGGAGCTGATATTT. Together with reference TRBV5-4 and TRBJ2-2, the CDR3 gives the full variable domain: ETGVTQSPTHLIKTRGQQVTLRCSSQSGHNTVSWYQQALGQGPQFIFQYYREEENGRGNFPPRFSGLQFPNYSSELNVNALELDDSALYLCASSSPDANTGELIFGEGSRLTVL.